Listed below are T cell receptor beta chains from one sample, sequenced in a study of lymphopenia after photon versus proton radiotherapy. Clones were sequenced by immunoSEQ multiplex PCR, and TCRdb holds only the in-frame ones, with some missing. The sample holds about 40,000 clones, 70% to 90% seen once. The sequencing used peripheral blood, collected from a patient treated with photon-based radiotherapy. The receptors were sampled from a man aged 45-65 years with gastric cancer. Both conserved end residues are part of each CDR3. The D gene is left open where the match is weak. Clone size is not always given. Where it is, it says once, few, many or a class for expanded clones.

v_call: TRBV15; clone_size: -; d_call: -; j_call: TRBJ2-7; cdr3_aa: CATSRDIGDWDTNYEQYF; cdr3_nt: TGTGCCACCAGCAGAGATATCGGGGATTGGGACACCAACTACGAGCAGTACTTC
v_call: TRBV5-6; clone_size: -; d_call: -; j_call: TRBJ2-7; cdr3_aa: CASSSRRIISSYEQYF; cdr3_nt: TGTGCCAGCAGCTCGAGGCGGATAATAAGCTCCTACGAGCAGTACTTC
v_call: TRBV29-1; clone_size: -; d_call: TRBD2; j_call: TRBJ2-2; cdr3_aa: CSASVVREGGTGELFF; cdr3_nt: TGCAGCGCCTCCGTTGTTCGGGAGGGAGGCACCGGGGAGCTGTTTTTT
v_call: TRBV7-2; clone_size: once; d_call: TRBD1; j_call: TRBJ2-7; cdr3_aa: CASSQASFGTGEVQYF; cdr3_nt: TGTGCCAGCAGCCAAGCGTCCTTCGGGACAGGAGAGGTGCAGTACTTC
v_call: TRBV11-1; clone_size: -; d_call: TRBD1; j_call: TRBJ2-3; cdr3_aa: CASSPGGSGTQYF; cdr3_nt: TGTGCCAGCAGCCCAGGGGGTTCGGGTACGCAGTATTTT
v_call: TRBV25-1; clone_size: -; d_call: TRBD1; j_call: TRBJ2-7; cdr3_aa: CASSERTGGFYEQYF; cdr3_nt: TGTGCCAGCAGTGAAAGGACAGGGGGCTTCTACGAGCAGTACTTC
v_call: TRBV6-6; clone_size: -; d_call: TRBD2; j_call: TRBJ2-3; cdr3_aa: CASTPGSGNTDTQYF; cdr3_nt: TGTGCCAGCACCCCGGGTAGCGGGAACACAGATACGCAGTATTTT
v_call: TRBV19; clone_size: -; d_call: -; j_call: TRBJ1-3; cdr3_aa: CASKGGSGNTIYF; cdr3_nt: TGTGCCAGTAAGGGAGGCTCTGGAAACACCATATATTTT
v_call: TRBV7-9; clone_size: once; d_call: TRBD2; j_call: TRBJ2-1; cdr3_aa: CASSSGTRNNEQFF; cdr3_nt: TGTGCCAGCAGCTCCGGGACTAGGAACAATGAGCAGTTCTTC
v_call: TRBV2; clone_size: -; d_call: TRBD1; j_call: TRBJ2-7; cdr3_aa: CASSEDRAQEYF; cdr3_nt: TGTGCCAGCAGTGAGGACAGGGCCCAGGAGTACTTC
v_call: TRBV6-4; clone_size: -; d_call: -; j_call: TRBJ2-1; cdr3_aa: CASSEIASSYNEQFF; cdr3_nt: TGTGCCAGCAGTGAAATCGCGAGCTCCTACAATGAGCAGTTCTTC
v_call: TRBV5-5; clone_size: -; d_call: TRBD1; j_call: TRBJ2-7; cdr3_aa: CASSRGQGGSYEQYF; cdr3_nt: TGTGCCAGCAGCAGGGGACAGGGGGGCTCCTACGAGCAGTACTTC
v_call: TRBV2; clone_size: -; d_call: -; j_call: TRBJ2-7; cdr3_aa: CASSEQGSHEQYF; cdr3_nt: TGTGCCAGCAGTGAACAGGGGAGCCACGAGCAGTACTTC
v_call: TRBV7-3; clone_size: -; d_call: TRBD2; j_call: TRBJ2-3; cdr3_aa: CASSLFGTSGITDTQYF; cdr3_nt: TGTGCCAGCAGCTTATTCGGGACTAGCGGTATCACAGATACGCAGTATTTT
v_call: TRBV27; clone_size: -; d_call: -; j_call: TRBJ2-7; cdr3_aa: CASSFTESAYEQYF; cdr3_nt: TGTGCCAGCAGTTTTACAGAGTCAGCCTACGAGCAGTACTTC
v_call: TRBV7-9; clone_size: -; d_call: -; j_call: TRBJ2-2; cdr3_aa: CASSITSTGELFF; cdr3_nt: TGTGCCAGCAGCATAACTAGCACCGGGGAGCTGTTTTTT
v_call: TRBV30; clone_size: -; d_call: -; j_call: TRBJ2-5; cdr3_aa: CAGGHGPETQYF; cdr3_nt: TGTGCCGGAGGTCATGGGCCAGAGACCCAGTACTTC
v_call: TRBV7-2; clone_size: -; d_call: TRBD2; j_call: TRBJ2-2; cdr3_aa: CASSLDSGGPGRELFF; cdr3_nt: TGTGCCAGCAGCTTGGATAGCGGGGGACCGGGCCGGGAGCTGTTTTTT
v_call: TRBV4-1; clone_size: -; d_call: -; j_call: TRBJ2-2; cdr3_aa: CASSRVSNTGELFF; cdr3_nt: TGCGCCAGCAGCAGGGTTAGCAACACCGGGGAGCTGTTTTTT
v_call: TRBV30; clone_size: -; d_call: TRBD2; j_call: TRBJ2-3; cdr3_aa: CAGRGSGSPDTQYF; cdr3_nt: TGTGCCGGGAGAGGTAGCGGGAGTCCCGATACGCAGTATTTT
v_call: TRBV4-3; clone_size: once; d_call: -; j_call: TRBJ2-5; cdr3_aa: CASSSRRQGETQYF; cdr3_nt: TGCGCCAGCAGCTCCCGAAGACAAGGAGAGACCCAGTACTTC
v_call: TRBV5-8; clone_size: -; d_call: -; j_call: TRBJ2-7; cdr3_aa: CASSLEPAGLSYEQYF; cdr3_nt: TGTGCCAGCAGCTTGGAGCCGGCAGGACTATCCTACGAGCAGTACTTC
v_call: TRBV6-1; clone_size: -; d_call: TRBD2; j_call: TRBJ2-3; cdr3_aa: CASWGEGTDTQYF; cdr3_nt: TGTGCCAGCTGGGGGGAGGGGACAGATACGCAGTATTTT
v_call: TRBV28; clone_size: -; d_call: TRBD2; j_call: TRBJ2-7; cdr3_aa: CASSPPGTSDPIYEQYF; cdr3_nt: TGTGCCAGCAGTCCTCCCGGGACTAGCGACCCGATCTACGAGCAGTACTTC
v_call: TRBV5-5; clone_size: -; d_call: -; j_call: TRBJ2-5; cdr3_aa: CASSLEGTRRQETQYF; cdr3_nt: TGTGCCAGCAGCTTGGAGGGGACTCGCCGCCAAGAGACCCAGTACTTC
v_call: TRBV5-3; clone_size: -; d_call: TRBD2; j_call: TRBJ2-2; cdr3_aa: CARSLVRESTGELFF; cdr3_nt: TGTGCCAGAAGCTTGGTGCGGGAGAGTACCGGGGAGCTGTTTTTT
v_call: TRBV9; clone_size: -; d_call: TRBD1; j_call: TRBJ1-4; cdr3_aa: CASSVGPLRGKLFF; cdr3_nt: TGTGCCAGCAGCGTAGGTCCCCTCAGGGGGAAACTGTTTTTT
v_call: TRBV10-3; clone_size: -; d_call: -; j_call: TRBJ2-6; cdr3_aa: CASGTTAFEANVLTF; cdr3_nt: TGTGCCAGTGGGACAACCGCCTTCGAGGCCAACGTCCTGACTTTC
v_call: TRBV2; clone_size: -; d_call: -; j_call: TRBJ1-5; cdr3_aa: CASSEGLQPQHF; cdr3_nt: TGTGCCAGCAGCGAGGGACTCCAGCCCCAGCATTTT
v_call: TRBV4-1; clone_size: -; d_call: TRBD1; j_call: TRBJ1-5; cdr3_aa: CASSRLTGRSNQPQHF; cdr3_nt: TGCGCCAGCAGCCGTCTGACAGGGAGGTCAAATCAGCCCCAGCATTTT
v_call: TRBV5-1; clone_size: -; d_call: -; j_call: TRBJ2-5; cdr3_aa: CASSWDSPRFQYF; cdr3_nt: TGCGCCAGCAGCTGGGATTCCCCTCGTTTCCAGTACTTC
v_call: TRBV4-1; clone_size: -; d_call: -; j_call: TRBJ1-2; cdr3_aa: CASSRPFGGGSPNYGYTF; cdr3_nt: TGCGCCAGCAGCCGCCCTTTCGGGGGCGGGTCTCCGAACTATGGCTACACCTTC